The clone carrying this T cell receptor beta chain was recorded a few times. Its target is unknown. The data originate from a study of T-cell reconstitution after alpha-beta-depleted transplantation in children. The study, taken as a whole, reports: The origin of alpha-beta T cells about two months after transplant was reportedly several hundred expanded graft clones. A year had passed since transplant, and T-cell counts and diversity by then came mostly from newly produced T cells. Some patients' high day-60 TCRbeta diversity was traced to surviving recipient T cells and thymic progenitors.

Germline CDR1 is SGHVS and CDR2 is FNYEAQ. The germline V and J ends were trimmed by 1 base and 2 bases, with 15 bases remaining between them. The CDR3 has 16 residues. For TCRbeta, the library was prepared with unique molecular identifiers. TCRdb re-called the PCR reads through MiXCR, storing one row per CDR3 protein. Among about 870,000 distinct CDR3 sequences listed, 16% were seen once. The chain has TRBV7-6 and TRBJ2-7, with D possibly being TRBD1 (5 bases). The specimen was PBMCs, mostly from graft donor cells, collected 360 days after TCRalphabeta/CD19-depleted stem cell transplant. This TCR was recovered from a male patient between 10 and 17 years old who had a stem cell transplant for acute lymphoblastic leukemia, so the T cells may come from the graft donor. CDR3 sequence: CASSLVTGPRPYEQYF. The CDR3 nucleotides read TGTGCCAGCAGCTTAGTCACAGGACCCAGACCCTACGAGCAGTACTTC.